The 29 T cell receptor beta chains given below trace back to one sample, sequenced in a study of vaccination effects on CD4 cells after COVID-19. Sequencing was preceded by expansion of antigen-specific CD4+ T cells with viral peptide pools in the ViraFEST assay. The authors isolated CD4+ T cells after about eleven days of culture. Each vaccine recipient was nucleocapsid antibody negative and had no prior SARS-CoV-2 infection. The antigens these receptors bind are not known. Sequencing was performed with immunoSEQ multiplex PCR; in TCRdb, only in-frame clones are kept and a portion is missing. The sample has about 65,000 clones, approximately 76% seen once. The sequencing used CD4+ T cells from PBMCs cultured with HCoV-NL63 spike peptides, collected before COVID-19 vaccination. The source of these receptors is a human donor who received a COVID-19 vaccine.

This chain links TRBV10-1 with TRBJ1-5; the match to TRBD1 covers 12 bases. In germline, CDR1 is WNHNN, CDR2 SYGVQD (reference sequence). This CDR3 comprises 14 residues. J gave up 12 bases and V 9 bases, and 12 bases lay outside the gene matches. The CDR3 DNA sequence: TGCGCCAGTTTACCGGGACAGGGGGCAGGGGGCCAGCATTTT. It specifies CASLPGQGAGGQHF.

This clone was counted a single time. The chain is built from TRBV7-9 and TRBJ2-7; TRBD1 agrees at 11 bases. Looked up from germline, CDR1 is SEHNR and CDR2 is FQNEAQ (reference sequence). Unmatched junction bases numbered 6, after V lost 5 bases and J lost 6 bases. CDR3 length: 14 amino acids. This CDR3 reads CASSKGQGGSEQYV. CDR3 DNA sequence: TGTGCCAGCAGCAAGGGACAGGGGGGTTCCGAGCAGTACGTC.

This chain links TRBV19 with TRBJ1-1, with 8 bases aligning to TRBD1. With V trimmed by 9 bases and J by 5 bases, 8 bases remained unmatched. The CDR3 length is 13 residues. CDR1 LNHDA and CDR2 SQIVND come from the germline V gene (reference sequence). Here the CDR3 reads CASTTGVRTEAFF. In DNA, the CDR3 is TGTGCCAGCACGACAGGGGTTAGGACTGAAGCTTTCTTT.

This rearrangement joins TRBV3-1 (or the pseudogene TRBV3-2) to TRBJ1-5, with D unclear. V was shortened by 1 base and J by 6 bases, with 19 bases between the two germline ends. The CDR3 contains 17 residues. The germline gives CDR1 LGHDT, CDR2 YNNKEL (reference sequence). The CDR3 is CASSQGLSSFSSQPQHF. In nucleotides, the CDR3 is TGTGCCAGCAGCCAAGGGCTTAGCAGTTTTAGCTCTCAGCCCCAGCATTTT.

This rearrangement joins TRBV3-1 (or the pseudogene TRBV3-2) to TRBJ1-6, with 9 bases aligning to TRBD1. The germline gives CDR1 LGHDT, CDR2 YNNKEL (reference sequence). This CDR3 comprises 19 residues. The J segment lost 1 base and the V segment lost 1 base, leaving 8 bases of the junction unmatched. CDR3 loop: CASSQVRGQGLSYNSPLHF. In nucleotides, the CDR3 is TGTGCCAGCAGCCAAGTTAGGGGACAGGGTCTGTCCTATAATTCACCCCTCCACTTT.

The chain combines TRBV28 with TRBJ1-2, with D unresolved. CDR1 and CDR2 (germline): MDHEN, SYDVKM. Trimming removed 8 bases from V and 4 bases from J, with 20 bases in between. The CDR3 is 15 amino acids. The CDR3: CASSVGPGPLYGYTF. DNA for the CDR3: TGTGCCAGCTCTGTTGGCCCAGGCCCCCTCTATGGCTACACCTTC.

The chain is built from TRBV5-1 and TRBJ2-3, with TRBD1 matching over 8 bases. From germline, CDR1 is SGHRS and CDR2 YFSETQ. The CDR3 extends over 14 amino acids. Germline trimming cut 4 bases from V and 1 base from J; bases unmatched to any gene: 2. CDR3 sequence: CASSTDRGTDTQYF. CDR3 sequence (DNA): TGCGCCAGCAGCACGGACAGGGGCACAGATACGCAGTATTTT.

This clone was counted a single time. This rearrangement joins TRBV5-1 to TRBJ1-2; no firm D call. Trimming took off 4 bases at V and 2 bases at J, with 15 bases between the two ends. This CDR3 region has 15 residues. CDR1 and CDR2 (germline): SGHRS, YFSETQ. CDR3 in amino acids: CASSARGNSNYGYTF. As DNA, the CDR3 is TGCGCCAGCAGCGCTCGAGGGAACAGCAACTATGGCTACACCTTC.

This clone has a handful of counts. This chain uses TRBV6-2 or TRBV6-3 with TRBJ2-1, with D uncertain. This CDR3 has 13 amino acids. CDR1 MNHEY and CDR2 SVGEGT come from the germline V gene. Between the trimmed V and J ends, which lost 0 bases and 3 bases, there was a span of 3 bases. CDR3 sequence reads: CASSYSSYNEQFF. CDR3 in DNA: TGTGCCAGCAGTTACTCGAGCTACAATGAGCAGTTCTTC.

This chain uses TRBV29-1 with TRBJ1-4, with TRBD1 identical over 7 bases. Germline-derived CDR1 and CDR2 are SQVTM and ANQGSEA. Unmatched junction bases numbered 10, after V lost 7 bases and J lost 8 bases. This CDR3 has 13 amino acids. The CDR3 is CSARGTVGEKLFF. CDR3 nucleotides: TGCAGCGCAAGAGGGACAGTGGGAGAAAAACTGTTTTTT.

The chain couples TRBV6-6 to TRBJ2-1; the D is unclear. CDR1 is MNHNY and CDR2 is SVGAGI in the germline V gene (reference sequence). The CDR3 has 19 residues. V shed 6 bases and J shed 4 bases, with 28 bases lying between them. The CDR3, as DNA: TGTGCCAGCAGCTCGCCACATTTACGAGCCCCCGGGTCATACAATGAGCAGTTCTTC. Translating gives CASSSPHLRAPGSYNEQFF.

This chain joins TRBV19 and TRBJ2-3; the match to TRBD2 covers 8 bases. Germline lookup yields CDR1 LNHDA and CDR2 SQIVND (reference sequence). The CDR3 covers 16 residues. Losses at the gene ends were 5 bases for V and 2 bases for J; bases not matched to a gene: 9. CDR3: CASSPGGVHLTDTQYF. The DNA for the CDR3 is TGTGCCAGTAGTCCCGGGGGGGTGCACCTCACAGATACGCAGTATTTT.

The rearrangement joins TRBV10-2 to TRBJ2-7; unclear D gene. Germline CDR1 reads WSHSY; CDR2 reads SAAADI. V gave up 0 bases and J gave up 5 bases, with 5 bases separating them. This CDR3 spans 12 amino acids. The CDR3: CASSESNHEQYV. CDR3 DNA sequence: TGCGCCAGCAGTGAGTCTAATCACGAGCAGTACGTC.

This rearrangement joins TRBV3-1 (or the pseudogene TRBV3-2) to TRBJ1-1, with 8 bases identical to TRBD1. Per the germline V gene, CDR1 is LGHDT and CDR2 is YNNKEL (reference sequence). The J segment lost 6 bases and the V segment lost 3 bases, leaving 9 bases of the junction unmatched. This CDR3 region has 15 residues. CDR3 sequence: CASSHPGQGEAEAFF. The CDR3 DNA reads as TGTGCCAGCAGCCATCCCGGACAGGGCGAGGCTGAAGCTTTCTTT.

The gene calls are TRBV5-1 and TRBJ2-5; 8 bases match TRBD2. The V and J ends lost 5 bases and 3 bases, in that order; junction bases with no gene match: 0. Germline-derived CDR1 and CDR2 are SGHRS and YFSETQ. The CDR3 sequence is 12 residues long. CDR3: CASRRGEETQYF. CDR3 in DNA: TGCGCCAGCAGGCGGGGGGAAGAGACCCAGTACTTC. The variable domain in full, completed from reference TRBV5-1 and TRBJ2-5, reads KAGVTQTPRYLIKTRGQQVTLSCSPISGHRSVSWYQQTPGQGLQFLFEYFSETQRNKGNFPGRFSGRQFSNSRSEMNVSTLELGDSALYLCASRRGEETQYFGPGTRLLVL.

The V and J genes are TRBV7-2 and TRBJ2-7; D may be TRBD1 (6 bases). Germline CDR1 and CDR2: SGHTA and FQGNSA. V was cut by 1 base and J by 0 bases, with 10 bases left in between. The CDR3 totals 15 residues. The chain's CDR3 is CASSLGGHSSYEQYV. The CDR3 DNA sequence: TGTGCCAGCAGCTTAGGGGGACACAGCTCCTACGAGCAGTACGTC.

The chain employs TRBV30 and TRBJ2-1; 7 nucleotides match TRBD1. The germline gives CDR1 GTSNPN, CDR2 SVGIG (reference sequence). V was clipped by 5 bases and J by 3 bases; unmatched bases: 13. There are 16 residues in the CDR3. CDR3 in DNA: TGTGCCTGGCACCCCCCCCGGGACAGATACTACAATGAGCAGTTCTTC. Amino acids: CAWHPPRDRYYNEQFF.

CDR3: CASSYSRQGAKTQYF. CDR3 bases: TGTGCCAGCAGTTACTCTAGACAGGGGGCAAAGACCCAGTACTTC. This chain connects TRBV6-5 to TRBJ2-5; 10 bases fit TRBD1. The germline V gene encodes CDR1 MNHEY and CDR2 SVGAGI. The length of the CDR3 is 15 residues. V trimming: 0 bases; J trimming: 6 bases; junction bases outside the gene matches: 4.

This chain uses TRBV9 with TRBJ2-2; no clear D. Germline V gene sequence: CDR1 SGDLS, CDR2 YYNGEE. The CDR3 loop spans 14 amino acids. Trimming removed 0 bases from V and 11 bases from J, with 14 bases in between. The CDR3 loop reads CASSVAAGTGELFF. Here the CDR3 DNA reads TGTGCCAGCAGCGTAGCGGCAGGTACTGGAGAGCTGTTTTTT.

The chain uses TRBV6-4 and TRBJ2-5, with TRBD1 as a possible D gene (5 bases). Trimming shortened V by 0 bases and J by 4 bases, and 15 bases separated the two germline ends. CDR1 MRHNA and CDR2 SNTAGT come from the germline V gene. This CDR3 is 16 amino acids long. As DNA, the CDR3 is TGTGCCAGCAGTGACTCGTCCAACAGGCTACGAGAGACCCAGTACTTC. It yields the protein CASSDSSNRLRETQYF.

J is TRBJ1-2 and V is TRBV5-1; no clear D gene. The CDR3 is 15 residues long. V lost 0 bases and J lost 4, with 13 bases in between. Germline V gene data show CDR1 as SGHRS and CDR2 as YFSETQ. CDR3 sequence (DNA): TGCGCCAGCAGCTTGGAAGGTCTTGCGACCTATGGCTACACCTTC. This codes for CASSLEGLATYGYTF. The full variable domain, in which reference TRBV5-1 and TRBJ1-2 provide the parts outside the CDR3, is KAGVTQTPRYLIKTRGQQVTLSCSPISGHRSVSWYQQTPGQGLQFLFEYFSETQRNKGNFPGRFSGRQFSNSRSEMNVSTLELGDSALYLCASSLEGLATYGYTFGSGTRLTVV.

This chain links TRBV7-2 with TRBJ2-7; D may be TRBD1 (6 bases). CDR1 is SGHTA, CDR2 FQGNSA, per germline. This CDR3 region has 12 residues. V shed 3 bases and J shed 4 bases, with 7 bases lying between them. The CDR3, as DNA: TGTGCCAGCAGCTTGACAGGTTACGAGCAGTACGTC. Amino acid sequence: CASSLTGYEQYV.

The DNA of the CDR3 is TGTGCCAGCAGCTCCCTGACTGAACTCTCCTACAATGAGCAGTTCTTC. Translated: CASSSLTELSYNEQFF. The rearrangement joins TRBV5-6 to TRBJ2-1; no clear D. V gave up 3 bases and J gave up 0 bases, with 13 bases separating them. Germline V gene sequence: CDR1 SGHDT, CDR2 YYEEEE. This CDR3 spans 16 amino acids.

The CDR3 reads CASSLGGWVYGYTF. CDR3 nucleotides: TGTGCCAGCAGCTTGGGAGGGTGGGTCTATGGCTACACCTTC. The gene calls are TRBV5-6 and TRBJ1-2; D is undetermined. The length of the CDR3 is 14 residues. V lost 0 bases, J lost 4 bases, and 10 bases lay in between. Germline V gives CDR1 SGHDT, CDR2 YYEEEE. Full variable domain (remainder filled in from reference TRBV5-6 and TRBJ1-2): DAGVTQSPTHLIKTRGQQVTLRCSPKSGHDTVSWYQQALGQGPQFIFQYYEEEERQRGNFPDRFSGHQFPNYSSELNVNALLLGDSALYLCASSLGGWVYGYTFGSGTRLTVV.

The rearrangement joins TRBV12-3 or TRBV12-4 to TRBJ2-1, with D unresolved. The V and J ends lost 2 bases and 10 bases respectively, with 6 bases between them. The CDR3 consists of 11 residues. The CDR3 region is CASSLFPEQFF. The CDR3 nucleotides read TGTGCCAGCAGTTTATTCCCGGAGCAGTTCTTC.

The J gene is TRBJ2-5, the V gene TRBV14; maybe TRBD1 (5 bases). CDR1 and CDR2 from the germline V gene are SGHDN and FVKESK. The CDR3 is made up of 16 amino acids. Trimming pared 5 bases from V and 0 bases from J, leaving 16 bases between. The CDR3 region is CASSSGWQAYQETQYF. CDR3 bases: TGTGCCAGCAGCTCAGGGTGGCAGGCGTACCAAGAGACCCAGTACTTC. The full variable domain, its missing parts supplied by reference TRBV14 and TRBJ2-5, is EAGVTQFPSHSVIEKGQTVTLRCDPISGHDNLYWYRRVMGKEIKFLLHFVKESKQDESGMPNNRFLAERTGGTYSTLKVQPAELEDSGVYFCASSSGWQAYQETQYFGPGTRLLVL.

The chain links TRBV12-5 to TRBJ1-2; 8 bases are shared with TRBD1. V shed 1 base, J shed 5 bases, and the junction held 0 bases outside the gene matches. The germline CDR1 and CDR2 sequences are LGHNT and FRNRAP. This CDR3 is built from 13 residues. This chain's CDR3 is CASGLGQGYGYTF. The CDR3 bases are TGTGCTAGTGGTTTGGGACAGGGGTATGGCTACACCTTC.

The genes are TRBV30 and TRBJ2-7; D call uncertain. Germline-derived CDR1 and CDR2 are GTSNPN and SVGIG (reference sequence). The CDR3 runs 10 residues. The CDR3 here is CAGNDDEQYV. CDR3 sequence (DNA): TGTGCAGGGAATGACGACGAGCAGTACGTC.

This clone turned up a few times. This sequence joins TRBV6-5 and TRBJ1-6, with TRBD1 as a possible D gene (5 bases). The CDR3 is 15 amino acids. V gave up 6 bases and J gave up 6 bases, with 15 bases separating them. Germline V gene lookup returns CDR1 MNHEY and CDR2 SVGAGI. The CDR3 loop is CASRRDSIPNSPLHF. The CDR3 DNA sequence: TGTGCCAGCAGAAGGGACTCTATCCCTAATTCACCCCTCCACTTT.